One and the same sample provided the 30 T cell receptor beta chains below, sequenced in a study of cytomegalovirus exposure and HLA in healthy donors. It was with 60 Vbeta and 13 Jbeta primers that the PCR ran. TCRdb's table, derived via immunoSEQ multiplex PCR, lists solely in-frame clones and lacks some. This table holds 120,000 or so clones, around 80% found once. Sequencing was performed on PBMCs. All receptors derive from a female donor in good health and CMV-seronegative.

The rearrangement uses TRBV18 and TRBJ1-4; D is possibly TRBD1 (5 bases). Germline CDR1 reads KGHSH; CDR2 reads LQKENI. CDR3 length: 13 residues. The V and J ends lost 5 bases and 8 bases respectively, with 12 bases between them. The CDR3 sequence: CASSLTAGEKLFF. CDR3 bases: TGTGCCAGCTCATTGACAGCCGGGGAAAAACTGTTTTTT.

J is TRBJ2-7 and V is TRBV9; 8 nucleotides align to TRBD2. The CDR3 contains 15 residues. After removal of 0 bases from V and 2 bases from J, the junction contained 4 bases not matched to a gene. Per germline, CDR1 SGDLS and CDR2 YYNGEE. CDR3 sequence (DNA): TGTGCCAGCAGCGTAGGGACTAGCACGACCTACGAGCAGTACTTC. Translated, it gives CASSVGTSTTYEQYF.

This clone was seen a few times. The chain carries TRBV5-5 and TRBJ1-1; no firm D call. The ends were cut back, 4 bases at V and 7 bases at J, with 11 bases in the middle. The CDR3 has 12 residues. Germline CDR1 SGHKS, CDR2 YYEKEE (reference sequence). The CDR3 DNA reads TGTGCCAGCAGCAGAAGACATGATGAAGCTTTCTTT. This codes for CASSRRHDEAFF. Variable domain in full (rest from reference TRBV5-5 and TRBJ1-1): DAGVTQSPTHLIKTRGQQVTLRCSPISGHKSVSWYQQVLGQGPQFIFQYYEKEERGRGNFPDRFSARQFPNYSSELNVNALLLGDSALYLCASSRRHDEAFFGQGTRLTVV.

The CDR3 bases are TGCGCCAGCAGGGGGGGACAGGAGCAGTTCTTC. Protein sequence: CASRGGQEQFF. This chain joins TRBV10-2 and TRBJ2-1; possible D gene TRBD1, 7 bases. Trimming took off 6 bases at V and 10 bases at J, with 10 bases between the two ends. CDR3 size: 11 residues. Germline values: CDR1 WSHSY, CDR2 SAAADI.

The CDR3 region is CASSQDPGFYVTQYF. The CDR3 DNA reads as TGCGCCAGCAGCCAAGATCCAGGGTTTTACGTGACCCAGTACTTC. This chain joins TRBV4-1 and TRBJ2-5; tentative D call: TRBD1 (5 bases). This CDR3 comprises 15 residues. V gave up 0 bases and J gave up 7 bases, with 15 bases separating them. The germline V gene has CDR1 MGHRA and CDR2 YSYEKL.

This sequence joins TRBV5-4 and TRBJ1-3; D unclear. Germline V gene data show CDR1 as SGHNT and CDR2 as YYREEE (reference sequence). The CDR3 runs 15 residues. Trimming took 3 bases from V and 2 from J, leaving 12 bases between them. The CDR3 reads CASSYSPVTGNTIYF. In DNA, the CDR3 is TGTGCCAGCAGCTACAGCCCCGTAACTGGAAACACCATATATTTT.

The chain carries TRBV4-1 and TRBJ1-2; 9 bases align to TRBD1. The CDR3 is made up of 13 amino acids. Per the germline V gene, CDR1 is MGHRA and CDR2 is YSYEKL. V trimming: 6 bases; J trimming: 7 bases; junction bases outside the gene matches: 6. The CDR3 here is CASRPTGGFGYTF. For the CDR3, the DNA is TGCGCCAGCAGACCGACAGGGGGATTTGGCTACACCTTC.

The chain employs TRBV15 and TRBJ2-7; tentative D call: TRBD2 (5 bases). The CDR3 has 13 amino acids. The V gene lost 5 bases and the J gene lost 4 bases, with 12 bases spanning the gap. Germline V lookup: CDR1 LNHNV, CDR2 YYDKDF (reference sequence). The CDR3 coding sequence is TGTGCCACCAGCGCGGGTGGGAGTTACGAGCAGTACTTC. Its protein product is CATSAGGSYEQYF.

CDR3 coding DNA: TGCGCCAGCAGCTGGGTGGGAACGGGACAGGGGAGAGAGACCCAGTACTTC. It specifies CASSWVGTGQGRETQYF. The chain joins TRBV5-1 to TRBJ2-5; 10 nucleotides agree with TRBD1. CDR3 length: 17 amino acids. V shed 3 bases and J 4 bases; nucleotides not matched to a gene: 12. The V gene's germline CDR1 is SGHRS and CDR2 YFSETQ.

The V and J genes are TRBV9 and TRBJ2-3, with D unresolved. The CDR3 loop spans 16 amino acids. Trimming removed 4 bases at V and 2 bases at J, with 17 bases between. Germline values: CDR1 SGDLS, CDR2 YYNGEE. The CDR3 loop is CASSSQTPRPTDTQYF. CDR3 DNA: TGTGCCAGCAGCTCCCAGACACCCCGACCCACAGATACGCAGTATTTT.

The chain couples TRBV7-3 to TRBJ2-1; TRBD2 agrees at 8 bases. V was clipped by 3 bases and J by 9 bases; unmatched bases: 10. The CDR3 is 15 amino acids. The germline CDR1 and CDR2 sequences are SGHTA and FQGTGA. CDR3 sequence reads: CASSLEREWSAEQFF. For the CDR3, the DNA is TGTGCCAGCAGCTTGGAGCGGGAGTGGAGCGCTGAGCAGTTCTTC.

CDR3 sequence: CASRRLAGGGGTQYF. The CDR3 nucleotides read TGTGCCAGCAGGAGACTAGCGGGAGGTGGGGGGACCCAGTACTTC. V gene TRBV6-1 combines with J gene TRBJ2-5, with 13 bases matching TRBD2. Unmatched junction bases numbered 8, after V lost 6 bases and J lost 7 bases. There are 15 residues in the CDR3. Per germline, CDR1 MNHNS and CDR2 SASEGT.

This chain uses TRBV7-9 with TRBJ2-3, with D possibly TRBD2 on 6 matching bases. Trimming cost V 1 base and J 1 base, with 15 bases left between them. The CDR3 sequence is 17 residues long. Germline V gives CDR1 SEHNR, CDR2 FQNEAQ (reference sequence). DNA of the CDR3: TGTGCCAGCAGCTTAGGGGTCTCAGCGGGCCGCACAGATACGCAGTATTTT. Its translation is CASSLGVSAGRTDTQYF.

The chain couples TRBV19 to TRBJ2-1, with D perhaps TRBD1 (6 bases). Germline V gene sequence: CDR1 LNHDA, CDR2 SQIVND (reference sequence). The CDR3 spans 16 residues. The V end lost 1 base, the J end lost 5 bases, and 15 bases lay between the germline ends. The CDR3 sequence is CASSIGGQRGNNEQFF. CDR3 bases: TGTGCCAGTAGTATAGGCGGACAGAGAGGGAACAATGAGCAGTTCTTC.

The chain employs TRBV5-6 and TRBJ1-1; 9 bases fit TRBD1. J was trimmed by 1 base and V by 1 base; bases with no gene match: 2. This CDR3 is 15 amino acids long. Germline CDR1 is SGHDT and CDR2 is YYEEEE. The DNA for the CDR3 is TGTGCCAGCAGCTTGACAGGGGGCGAGAACACTGAAGCTTTCTTT. This gives the protein CASSLTGGENTEAFF. The whole variable domain, filled in from reference TRBV5-6 and TRBJ1-1, reads DAGVTQSPTHLIKTRGQQVTLRCSPKSGHDTVSWYQQALGQGPQFIFQYYEEEERQRGNFPDRFSGHQFPNYSSELNVNALLLGDSALYLCASSLTGGENTEAFFGQGTRLTVV.

As regards this clone: At one end, the junction sequence differs from germline, possibly due to a read error. V usage is TRBV19 and J usage is TRBJ2-4; 10 nucleotides agree with TRBD1. This CDR3 region has 14 residues. The germline gives CDR1 LNHDA, CDR2 SQIVND (reference sequence). The CDR3 protein is CASSNRGQGNSQYF. DNA of the CDR3: TGTGCCAGTAGTAACCGGGGACAGGGGAACAGTCAGTACTTC.

The chain uses TRBV5-1 and TRBJ2-2; the match to TRBD1 covers 10 bases. CDR3 length: 17 amino acids. Germline CDR1 SGHRS, CDR2 YFSETQ. The V gene end was trimmed by 0 bases and the J gene end by 3 bases; junction bases not matched to a gene: 5. The CDR3 DNA reads TGCGCCAGCAGCTTGGGACCAGGACAGGGGGACACCGGGGAGCTGTTTTTT. Its protein is CASSLGPGQGDTGELFF.

A few counts support this clone. The chain links TRBV23-1 to TRBJ2-2, with 8 bases matching TRBD1. TRBV23-1 is classed as an ORF, of uncertain function. CDR3 size: 16 residues. Germline trimming cut 4 bases from V and 3 bases from J; bases unmatched to any gene: 7. The DNA for the CDR3 is TGCGCCAGCAGTCCGCACCAGGGGGCTTACACCGGGGAGCTGTTTTTT. Translation gives CASSPHQGAYTGELFF.

CDR3 sequence: CASSLGQNTEAFF. For the CDR3, the DNA is TGTGCCAGCAGCTTGGGACAGAACACTGAAGCTTTCTTT. The V gene is TRBV13, the J gene TRBJ1-1, with TRBD1 as a possible D gene (6 bases). The CDR3 consists of 13 residues. In germline, CDR1 is PRHDT, CDR2 FYEKMQ (reference sequence). Trimming removed 3 bases at V and 1 base at J, with 6 bases between. Complete variable domain (other parts from reference TRBV13 and TRBJ1-1): AAGVIQSPRHLIKEKRETATLKCYPIPRHDTVYWYQQGPGQDPQFLISFYEKMQSDKGSIPDRFSAQQFSDYHSELNMSSLELGDSALYFCASSLGQNTEAFFGQGTRLTVV.

This chain links TRBV30 with TRBJ2-5, with a weak D call TRBD1 (5 bases). The CDR3 extends over 14 amino acids. The germline V gene encodes CDR1 GTSNPN and CDR2 SVGIG (reference sequence). The V end was cut by 0 bases, the J end by 0 bases, with 8 bases between. CDR3 sequence reads: CAWSVGAYQETQYF. CDR3 nucleotides: TGTGCCTGGAGTGTTGGGGCCTACCAAGAGACCCAGTACTTC.

This clone was recorded only once. The chain has TRBV6-5 and TRBJ2-3; 10 nucleotides agree with TRBD2. Trimming took 8 bases from V and 2 from J; bases not matched to a gene: 7. The CDR3 runs 15 residues. Germline lookup yields CDR1 MNHEY and CDR2 SVGAGI. The CDR3 here is CASALAGADTDTQYF. The CDR3 nucleotides are TGTGCCAGCGCGCTAGCGGGGGCCGACACAGATACGCAGTATTTT.

This clone was observed a single time. The chain has TRBV18 and TRBJ2-7; TRBD1 matches at 7 bases. The V gene end was trimmed by 3 bases and the J gene end by 4 bases; junction bases not matched to a gene: 6. In germline, CDR1 is KGHSH, CDR2 LQKENI. This CDR3 comprises 14 residues. CDR3 in amino acids: CASSPGQNQYEQYF. The CDR3 DNA is TGTGCCAGCTCACCGGGACAGAACCAATACGAGCAGTACTTC.

V gene TRBV25-1 combines with J gene TRBJ1-1; TRBD1 matches 9 bases. Germline CDR1 is MGHDK and CDR2 is SYGVNS. The CDR3 length is 17 residues. V dropped 5 bases and J dropped 1; count of bases not matched to a gene: 11. This chain's CDR3 is CASSRGGTGFTNTEAFF. In nucleotides, the CDR3 is TGTGCCAGCAGTCGGGGGGGGACAGGGTTTACGAACACTGAAGCTTTCTTT.

The CDR3 reads CASSLTPRTEAFF. DNA for the CDR3: TGTGCCAGCAGCTTAACTCCCCGCACTGAAGCTTTCTTT. This chain uses TRBV7-3 with TRBJ1-1; no definite D call. The CDR3 consists of 13 residues. Trimming left V 0 bases short and J 4 bases short, with 6 bases between. The germline V gene has CDR1 SGHTA and CDR2 FQGTGA.

The chain combines TRBV28 with TRBJ1-1; TRBD1 matches at 12 bases. Trimming removed 2 bases from V and 8 bases from J; junction bases left unmatched: 3. The germline CDR1 and CDR2 sequences are MDHEN and SYDVKM. The CDR3 contains 14 residues. CDR3 DNA: TGTGCCAGCAGTTTAGGGACAGGGGGCTTCGAAGCTTTCTTT. It translates to CASSLGTGGFEAFF.

This chain connects TRBV18 to TRBJ2-3; D unresolved. Germline loops: CDR1 KGHSH, CDR2 LQKENI. Trimming took 1 base from V and 2 from J, leaving 10 bases between them. The CDR3 spans 15 residues. The CDR3 loop is CASSPRRSHTDTQYF. Here the CDR3 DNA reads TGTGCCAGCTCACCACGGCGGAGTCACACAGATACGCAGTATTTT.

The chain carries TRBV19 and TRBJ1-2, with TRBD1 as a possible D gene (5 bases). Per germline, CDR1 LNHDA and CDR2 SQIVND (reference sequence). The V end was cut by 4 bases, the J end by 2 bases, with 14 bases between. This CDR3 is 15 amino acids long. CDR3 loop: CASSNLPGSNYGYTF. The CDR3 bases are TGTGCCAGTAGTAACCTGCCAGGGTCCAACTATGGCTACACCTTC.

The chain employs TRBV6-1 and TRBJ2-5, with 11 bases aligning to TRBD2. The CDR3 sequence is 13 residues long. CDR1 MNHNS and CDR2 SASEGT come from the germline V gene. V dropped 8 bases and J dropped 4; count of bases not matched to a gene: 3. The CDR3 spells CASRLAGRETQYF. The CDR3 DNA is TGTGCCAGCCGACTAGCGGGGCGAGAGACCCAGTACTTC.

The V call is TRBV6-5, the J call TRBJ1-4; tentatively, D is TRBD1 (5 bases). Germline loops: CDR1 MNHEY, CDR2 SVGAGI. The CDR3 runs to 14 residues. V gave up 8 bases and J gave up 3 bases, with 13 bases separating them. Written as DNA, the CDR3 is TGTGCCAGCGGAGCCAGGGCCTCTAATGAAAAACTGTTTTTT. Translation gives CASGARASNEKLFF.

This chain connects TRBV27 to TRBJ2-2; no firm D call. V dropped 2 bases and J dropped 1 base, with 2 bases sitting between them. CDR3 length: 13 residues. Germline CDR1 reads MNHEY; CDR2 reads SMNVEV (reference sequence). CDR3 loop: CASSLLNTGELFF. The CDR3 bases are TGTGCCAGCAGTTTACTGAACACCGGGGAGCTGTTTTTT.